Reported below is one T cell receptor (beta chain). This specimen comes from a study of T cells after somatic rescue of genetic block. The CDR3 sequence is 14 residues long. V lost 5 bases and J lost 4; bases outside the gene matches: 6. Germline V CDR1 and CDR2: MNHEY, SMNVEV (reference sequence). Only in-frame clones appear in the TCRdb table, and some are missing; sequencing was by immunoSEQ multiplex PCR. The repertoire holds tens of thousands of clones, with more than 75% as singletons. This receptor was taken from a man aged 30 to 39. The chain has TRBV27 and TRBJ2-7; the match to TRBD2 covers 9 bases. Sequenced input: peripheral blood mononuclear cells (PBMCs). CDR3 protein: CASSIGGRGYEQYF. The CDR3 DNA is TGTGCCAGCAGTATAGGCGGGAGGGGGTACGAGCAGTACTTC.